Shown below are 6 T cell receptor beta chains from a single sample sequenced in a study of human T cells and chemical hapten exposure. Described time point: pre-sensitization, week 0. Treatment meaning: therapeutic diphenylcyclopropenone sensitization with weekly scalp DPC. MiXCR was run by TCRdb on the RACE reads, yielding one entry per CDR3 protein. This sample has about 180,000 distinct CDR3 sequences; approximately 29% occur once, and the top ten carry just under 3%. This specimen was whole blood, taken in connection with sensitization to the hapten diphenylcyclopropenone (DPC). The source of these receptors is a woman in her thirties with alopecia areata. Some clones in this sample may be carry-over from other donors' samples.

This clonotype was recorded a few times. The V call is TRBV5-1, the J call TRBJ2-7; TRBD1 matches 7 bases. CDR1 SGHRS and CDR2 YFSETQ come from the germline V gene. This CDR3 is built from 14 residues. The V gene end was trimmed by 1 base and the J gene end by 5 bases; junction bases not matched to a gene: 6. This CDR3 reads CASSLWGQSDEQYF. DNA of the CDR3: TGCGCCAGCAGCTTGTGGGGACAGAGCGACGAGCAGTACTTC.

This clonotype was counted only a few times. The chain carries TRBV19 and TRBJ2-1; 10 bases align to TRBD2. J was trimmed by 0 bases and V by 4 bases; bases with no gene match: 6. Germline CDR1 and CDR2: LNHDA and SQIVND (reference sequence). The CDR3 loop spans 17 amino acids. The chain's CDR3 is CASSRGPSGGSYNEQFF. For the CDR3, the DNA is TGTGCCAGTAGTAGAGGACCTAGCGGGGGCTCCTACAATGAGCAGTTCTTC.

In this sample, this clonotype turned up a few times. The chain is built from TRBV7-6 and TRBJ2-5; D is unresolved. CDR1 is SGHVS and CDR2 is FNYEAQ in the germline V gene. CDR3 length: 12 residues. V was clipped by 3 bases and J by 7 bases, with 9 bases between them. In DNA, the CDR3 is TGTGCCAGCAGCTTCGCCTTAGGGACCCAGTACTTC. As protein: CASSFALGTQYF.

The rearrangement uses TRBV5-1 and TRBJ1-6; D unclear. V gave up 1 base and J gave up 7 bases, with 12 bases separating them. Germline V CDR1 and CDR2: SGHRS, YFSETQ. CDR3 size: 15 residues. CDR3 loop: CASSLSTDLNSPLHF. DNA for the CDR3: TGCGCCAGCAGCTTGAGTACAGACTTAAATTCACCCCTCCACTTT.

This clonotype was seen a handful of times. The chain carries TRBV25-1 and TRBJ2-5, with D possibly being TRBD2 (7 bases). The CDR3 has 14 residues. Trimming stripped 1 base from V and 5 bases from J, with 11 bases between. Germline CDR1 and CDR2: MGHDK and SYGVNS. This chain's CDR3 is CASSELRGGETQYF. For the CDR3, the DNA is TGTGCCAGCAGTGAATTAAGGGGGGGTGAGACCCAGTACTTC.

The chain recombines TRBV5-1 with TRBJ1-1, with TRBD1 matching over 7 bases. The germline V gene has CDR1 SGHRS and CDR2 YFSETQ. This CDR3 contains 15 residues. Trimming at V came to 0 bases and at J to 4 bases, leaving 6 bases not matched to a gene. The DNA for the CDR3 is TGCGCCAGCAGCTTGGAGACAGGGAGGGGCACTGAAGCTTTCTTT. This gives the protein CASSLETGRGTEAFF.